This is a list of T cell receptor beta chains from one sample in a study of blood T cell repertoires in COVID-19. Method: immunoSEQ multiplex PCR; TCRdb's copy keeps in-frame clones and lacks some. Of approximately 29,000 clones in the sample, roughly 87% were seen once. Sequences were obtained from peripheral blood. The receptors originated from a woman aged 55 to 70 with active COVID-19. CDR3s include the opening cysteine and the closing phenylalanine or tryptophan. A D gene is named only where the DNA matches it firmly. Size is omitted from some rows. Given values are once, few, many or a class for expanded clones.

clone_size,v_call,d_call,j_call,cdr3_aa,cdr3_nt
.,TRBV4-2,TRBD2,TRBJ2-3,CASSQARGGRVVDTQYF,TGTGCCAGCAGCCAAGCCCGGGGCGGGAGGGTTGTAGATACGCAGTATTTT
.,TRBV2,.,TRBJ2-7,CASTGQTYEQYF,TGTGCCAGCACAGGTCAAACCTACGAGCAGTACTTC
.,TRBV7-7,TRBD1,TRBJ1-5,CASRRDSSNQPQHF,TGTGCCAGCAGAAGGGACAGTAGCAATCAGCCCCAGCATTTT
.,TRBV7-2,TRBD2,TRBJ2-4,CASSPTAGAGGAAKNIQYF,TGTGCCAGCAGCCCCACGGCGGGGGCGGGAGGGGCGGCCAAAAACATTCAGTACTTC
.,TRBV28,TRBD1,TRBJ1-3,CASSSTGTGGRNTIYF,TGTGCCAGCAGTTCCACCGGGACAGGGGGCAGAAACACCATATATTTT
once,TRBV18,TRBD1,TRBJ1-2,CASSPSGGSGYTF,TGTGCCAGCTCACCCTCAGGGGGTAGCGGCTACACCTTC
.,TRBV7-3,.,TRBJ1-1,CASSSSGGLNTEAFF,TGTGCCAGCAGCTCCTCGGGGGGCCTGAACACTGAAGCTTTCTTT
.,TRBV19,TRBD1,TRBJ1-2,CASRSQGVDGYTF,TGTGCCAGTAGATCACAGGGGGTTGACGGCTACACCTTC
.,TRBV6-2/TRBV6-3,TRBD1,TRBJ1-2,CASSYGTTGNYGYTF,TGTGCCAGCAGTTACGGGACGACAGGGAACTATGGCTACACCTTC
.,TRBV27,.,TRBJ2-5,CASSTRQFQETQYF,TGTGCCAGCAGTACCCGACAGTTTCAAGAGACCCAGTACTTC
.,TRBV7-9,TRBD1,TRBJ2-1,CASRPGPRDSEQFF,TGTGCCAGCAGACCGGGACCCCGGGACAGTGAGCAGTTCTTC